One and the same sample provided the 14 T cell receptor beta chains below, sequenced in a study of control samples from healthy donors and cancer patients. TCRdb keeps only in-frame clones here, not all; method: immunoSEQ multiplex PCR. The repertoire consists of about 220,000 clones, with roughly 94% occurring once and the leading ten covering approximately 1.5%. Material for sequencing was blood. The receptors come from a man in his fifties in good health.

The J gene is TRBJ2-7, the V gene TRBV5-8; maybe TRBD1 (6 bases). This CDR3 region has 14 residues. The ends were cut back, 1 base at V and 2 bases at J, with 10 bases in the middle. The germline V gene has CDR1 SGHTS and CDR2 YDEGEE. CDR3 in DNA: TGTGCCAGCAGCTTGTTACCAGGGGCCTACGAGCAGTACTTC. It yields the protein CASSLLPGAYEQYF. The full variable domain, in which reference TRBV5-8 and TRBJ2-7 provide the parts outside the CDR3, is EAGVTQSPTHLIKTRGQQATLRCSPISGHTSVYWYQQALGLGLQFLLWYDEGEERNRGNFPPRFSGRQFPNYSSELNVNALELEDSALYLCASSLLPGAYEQYFGPGTRLTVT.

This chain connects TRBV24-1 to TRBJ2-3, with D perhaps TRBD1 (5 bases). V was shortened by 6 bases and J by 3 bases, with 12 bases between the two germline ends. The germline CDR1 and CDR2 sequences are KGHDR and SFDVKD. CDR3 size: 14 residues. CDR3: CATSLRGTTDTQYF. In DNA form, the CDR3 reads TGTGCCACCAGTCTTAGGGGTACGACAGATACGCAGTATTTT.

The chain carries TRBV7-2 and TRBJ1-2; D unclear. Germline CDR1 reads SGHTA; CDR2 reads FQGNSA. This CDR3 has 12 amino acids. V lost 0 bases to trimming and J lost 7 bases, with 6 bases between them. CDR3 protein: CASSLAESGYTF. In nucleotides, the CDR3 is TGTGCCAGCAGCTTAGCTGAATCTGGCTACACCTTC.

This chain joins TRBV3-1 (or the pseudogene TRBV3-2) and TRBJ1-2, with no clear D. V was trimmed by 3 bases and J by 0 bases, leaving 17 bases between them. The CDR3 is 17 amino acids. CDR1 is LGHDT, CDR2 YNNKEL, per germline (reference sequence). The CDR3 region has the DNA TGTGCCAGCAGCCACCCTCTCGGACTGAGAGCTAACTATGGCTACACCTTC. Encoded protein: CASSHPLGLRANYGYTF.

This chain uses TRBV24-1 with TRBJ2-5; D possibly uses TRBD1 or TRBD2 (6 bases each). Trimming cost V 5 bases and J 5 bases, with 17 bases left between them. The CDR3 spans 15 residues. CDR1 is KGHDR, CDR2 SFDVKD, per germline. In nucleotides, the CDR3 is TGTGCCACCAGTGGGGCAACGGGGGCTCCGGAGACCCAGTACTTC. It yields the protein CATSGATGAPETQYF.

The chain has TRBV27 and TRBJ2-7; TRBD1 is a possible D gene (6 bases). This CDR3 is 15 amino acids long. Germline assignment: CDR1 MNHEY and CDR2 SMNVEV (reference sequence). V dropped 2 bases and J dropped 0 bases, with 11 bases sitting between them. CDR3 sequence (DNA): TGTGCCAGCAGTTTACGAGGACAGTTCTCCTACGAGCAGTACTTC. Translating it yields CASSLRGQFSYEQYF.

This clone came up once. This CDR3 fails to terminate in the conserved phenylalanine or tryptophan, so it likely reflects a read error. It is unclear where the CDR3 begins or ends on the DNA, so no DNA is shown, and the CDR3 is as TCRdb lists it. The chain links TRBV7-9 to TRBJ1-2. Both ends counted, the CDR3 spans 13 residues. Germline V gene lookup returns CDR1 SEHNR and CDR2 FQNEAQ (reference sequence). The CDR3 is CASSFTSEGGRLR.

This chain uses TRBV10-3 with TRBJ2-7; the match to TRBD1 covers 9 bases. V trimming: 2 bases; J trimming: 5 bases; junction bases outside the gene matches: 10. The germline gives CDR1 ENHRY, CDR2 SYGVKD. The CDR3 loop spans 16 amino acids. DNA of the CDR3: TGTGCCATCAGTGAGATGGGACAGGGAAACCCCAACGAGCAGTACGTC. Its translation is CAISEMGQGNPNEQYV.

This sequence joins TRBV3-1 (or the pseudogene TRBV3-2) and TRBJ1-2, with D possibly matching TRBD1 (5 bases). The CDR3 runs 14 residues. Trimming removed 0 bases from V and 4 bases from J, with 9 bases in between. The germline gives CDR1 LGHDT, CDR2 YNNKEL (reference sequence). Here the CDR3 reads CASSQEPGSYGYTF. In DNA, the CDR3 is TGTGCCAGCAGCCAAGAACCAGGGAGCTATGGCTACACCTTC.

This chain uses TRBV14 with TRBJ1-1; D unresolved. Germline V lookup: CDR1 SGHDN, CDR2 FVKESK. Trimming took off 3 bases at V and 5 bases at J, with 7 bases between the two ends. This CDR3 is 12 amino acids long. As DNA, the CDR3 is TGTGCCAGCAGCCAGCGGTGGACTGAAGCTTTCTTT. Protein sequence: CASSQRWTEAFF. Together with reference TRBV14 and TRBJ1-1, the CDR3 gives the full variable domain: EAGVTQFPSHSVIEKGQTVTLRCDPISGHDNLYWYRRVMGKEIKFLLHFVKESKQDESGMPNNRFLAERTGGTYSTLKVQPAELEDSGVYFCASSQRWTEAFFGQGTRLTVV.

The chain employs TRBV5-1 and TRBJ2-5, with D tentatively TRBD1 (6 bases). The CDR3 contains 13 residues. Germline V CDR1 and CDR2: SGHRS, YFSETQ. Deletions cut 4 bases from V and 7 bases from J, with 14 bases between. The chain's CDR3 is CASSRDIGGTQYF. The CDR3, as DNA: TGCGCCAGCAGCAGGGACATCGGAGGGACCCAGTACTTC.

The rearrangement uses TRBV5-4 and TRBJ2-3; TRBD1 agrees at 8 bases. The CDR3 totals 15 residues. Germline V gene data show CDR1 as SGHNT and CDR2 as YYREEE (reference sequence). V trimming: 4 bases; J trimming: 2 bases; junction bases outside the gene matches: 6. This CDR3 is CASSRQGALTDTQYF. In DNA form, the CDR3 reads TGTGCCAGCAGCAGGCAGGGGGCCCTCACAGATACGCAGTATTTT.

In this sample, this clone turned up a few times. This CDR3 is also generated by other DNA sequences in the sample. The J gene is TRBJ2-3, the V gene TRBV18; no clear D. Trimming cost V 4 bases and J 2 bases, with 7 bases left between them. Germline assignment: CDR1 KGHSH and CDR2 LQKENI. The CDR3 has 13 residues. The CDR3 loop reads CASSLTSTDTQYF. The DNA of the CDR3 is TGTGCCAGCTCACTCACCTCCACAGATACGCAGTATTTT.

The gene calls are TRBV5-1 and TRBJ2-5; maybe TRBD2 (5 bases). This CDR3 spans 15 amino acids. Trimming took 5 bases from V and 2 from J, leaving 16 bases between them. Germline CDR1 reads SGHRS; CDR2 reads YFSETQ. CDR3 sequence: CASRSEGRRQETQYF. CDR3 nucleotides: TGCGCCAGCAGATCCGAAGGAAGGAGGCAAGAGACCCAGTACTTC. Using reference TRBV5-1 and TRBJ2-5 for the parts outside the CDR3, the full variable domain is KAGVTQTPRYLIKTRGQQVTLSCSPISGHRSVSWYQQTPGQGLQFLFEYFSETQRNKGNFPGRFSGRQFSNSRSEMNVSTLELGDSALYLCASRSEGRRQETQYFGPGTRLLVL.